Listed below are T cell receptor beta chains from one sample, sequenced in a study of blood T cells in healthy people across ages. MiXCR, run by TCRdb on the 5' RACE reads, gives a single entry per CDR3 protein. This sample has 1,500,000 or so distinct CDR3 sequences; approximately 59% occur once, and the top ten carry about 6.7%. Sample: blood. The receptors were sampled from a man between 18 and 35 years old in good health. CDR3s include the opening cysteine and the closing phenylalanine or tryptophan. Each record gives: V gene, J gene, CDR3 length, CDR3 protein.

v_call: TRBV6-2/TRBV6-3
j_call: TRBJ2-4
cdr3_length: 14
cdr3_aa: CASSQRAVVNIQYF

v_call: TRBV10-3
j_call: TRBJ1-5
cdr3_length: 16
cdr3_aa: CAISETRQGRRQPQHF

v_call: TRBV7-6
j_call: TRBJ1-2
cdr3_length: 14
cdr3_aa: CASSPPQQPYGYTF

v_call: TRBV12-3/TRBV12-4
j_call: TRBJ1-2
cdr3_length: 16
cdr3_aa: CASSSRYTVPKGGYTF

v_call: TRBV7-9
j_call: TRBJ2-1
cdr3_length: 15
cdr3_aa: CASSVAGGFLNEQFF

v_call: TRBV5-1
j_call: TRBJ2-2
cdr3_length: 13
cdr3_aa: CASSLYSVGELFF

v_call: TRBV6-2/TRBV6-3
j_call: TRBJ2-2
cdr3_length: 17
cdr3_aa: CASKGRTSGMNTGELFF

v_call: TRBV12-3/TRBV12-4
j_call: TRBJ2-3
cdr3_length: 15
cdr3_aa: CASSHSSGSPDTQYF

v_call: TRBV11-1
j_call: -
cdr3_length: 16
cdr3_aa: CASSNPEDAKQETQYF

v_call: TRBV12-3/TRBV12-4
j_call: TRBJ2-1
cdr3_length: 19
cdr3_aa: CASSFGSGAQRRVYNEQFF

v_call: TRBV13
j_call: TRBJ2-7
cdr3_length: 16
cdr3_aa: CASSPNPTDSSYEQYF

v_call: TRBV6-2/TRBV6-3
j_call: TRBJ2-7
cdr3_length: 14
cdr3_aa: CASSSRRGPYEQYF

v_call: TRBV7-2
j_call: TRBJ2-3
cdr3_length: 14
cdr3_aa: CASSLTGGRDTQYF

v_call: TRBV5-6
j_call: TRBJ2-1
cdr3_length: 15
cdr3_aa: CASSLIPAAGNEQFF

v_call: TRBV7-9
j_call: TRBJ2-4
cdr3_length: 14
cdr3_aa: CASSLADTIGIQYF

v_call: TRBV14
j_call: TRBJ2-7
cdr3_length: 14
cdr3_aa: CASSQVDSLSEQYF

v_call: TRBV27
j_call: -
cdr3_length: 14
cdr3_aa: CASSTGLVFDEQYF

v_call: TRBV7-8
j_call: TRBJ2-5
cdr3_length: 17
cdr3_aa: CASSLWRGHYGQETQYF

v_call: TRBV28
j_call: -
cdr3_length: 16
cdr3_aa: CASSFSAGRKTHEQYF

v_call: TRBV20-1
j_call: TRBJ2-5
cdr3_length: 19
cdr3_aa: CSARELGLAGGRAQETQYF

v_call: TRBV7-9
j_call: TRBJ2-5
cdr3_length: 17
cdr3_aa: CASSFPGLAGGEETQYF

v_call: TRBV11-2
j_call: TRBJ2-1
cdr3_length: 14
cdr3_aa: CASSLDRRLNEQFF

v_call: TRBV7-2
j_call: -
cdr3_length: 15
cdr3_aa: CASNTGTSGGNEQYF

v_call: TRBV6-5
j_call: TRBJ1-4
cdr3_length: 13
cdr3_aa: CASSLGGGEKLFF

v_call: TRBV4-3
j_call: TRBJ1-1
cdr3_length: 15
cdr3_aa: CASSQGTLRGGEAFF

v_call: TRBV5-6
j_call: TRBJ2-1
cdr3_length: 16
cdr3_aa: CASSLLLAGNYNEQFF

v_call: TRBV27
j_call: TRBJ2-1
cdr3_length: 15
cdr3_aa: CASSLGTSGDDEQFF

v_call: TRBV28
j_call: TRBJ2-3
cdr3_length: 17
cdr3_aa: CASRRPGLAGSTDTQYF

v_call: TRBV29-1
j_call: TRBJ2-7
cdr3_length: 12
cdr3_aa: CSVGSGSYEQYF

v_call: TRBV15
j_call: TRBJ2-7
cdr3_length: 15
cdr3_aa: CATSRPGTGNYEQYF

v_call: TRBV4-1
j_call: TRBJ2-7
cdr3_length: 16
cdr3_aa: CASSQPPGTGSYEQYF

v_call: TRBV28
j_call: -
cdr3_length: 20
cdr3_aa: CASSPASEILEVVQDYEQYF

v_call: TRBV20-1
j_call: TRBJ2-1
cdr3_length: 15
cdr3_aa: CSAGGLAGVYNEQFF

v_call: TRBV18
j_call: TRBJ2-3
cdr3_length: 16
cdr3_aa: CASSPPEGLGTDTQYF

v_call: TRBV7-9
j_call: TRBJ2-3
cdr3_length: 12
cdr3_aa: CASSFGTGGRYF

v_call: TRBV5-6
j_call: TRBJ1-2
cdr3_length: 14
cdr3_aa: CASSLVRGGYGYTF

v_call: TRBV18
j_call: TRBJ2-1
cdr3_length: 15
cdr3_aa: CASSPLAAVYNEQFF

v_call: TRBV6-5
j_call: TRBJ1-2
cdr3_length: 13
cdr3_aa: CASTTQGGNGYTF

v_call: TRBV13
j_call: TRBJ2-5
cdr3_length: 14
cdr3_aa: CASSLRAPGETQYF

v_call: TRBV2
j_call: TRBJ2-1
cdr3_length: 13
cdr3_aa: CASSNRIASEQFF

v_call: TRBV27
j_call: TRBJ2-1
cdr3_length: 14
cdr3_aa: CASNAGGNYNEQFF

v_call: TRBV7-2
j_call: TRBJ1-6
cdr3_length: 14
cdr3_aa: CASSSDRVPSPLHF

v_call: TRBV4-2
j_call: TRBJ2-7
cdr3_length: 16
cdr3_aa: CASSLTRASGRNEQYF

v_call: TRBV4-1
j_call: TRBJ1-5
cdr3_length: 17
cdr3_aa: CASSQDLGGAPYQPQHF

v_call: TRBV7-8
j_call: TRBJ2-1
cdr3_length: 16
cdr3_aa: CASSSLAGGPLDEQFF

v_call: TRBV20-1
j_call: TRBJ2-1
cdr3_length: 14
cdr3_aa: CSASQRAAYNEQFF

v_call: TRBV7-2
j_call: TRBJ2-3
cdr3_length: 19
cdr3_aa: CASSPGTSGRAIRSDTQYF

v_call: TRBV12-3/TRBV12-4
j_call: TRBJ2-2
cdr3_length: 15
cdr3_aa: CASSQWGTGTGELFF

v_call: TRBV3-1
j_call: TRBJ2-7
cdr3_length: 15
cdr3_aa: CASSQAQGLYYEQYF

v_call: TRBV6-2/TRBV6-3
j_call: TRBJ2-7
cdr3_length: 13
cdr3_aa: CASSYPLDYEQYF

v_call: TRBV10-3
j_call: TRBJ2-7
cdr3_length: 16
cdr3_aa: CAISESMNDGTYEQYF

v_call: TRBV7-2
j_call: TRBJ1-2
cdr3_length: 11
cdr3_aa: CASSLSYGYTF

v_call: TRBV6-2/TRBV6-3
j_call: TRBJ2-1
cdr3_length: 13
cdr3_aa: CAGSYRDTYEQFF

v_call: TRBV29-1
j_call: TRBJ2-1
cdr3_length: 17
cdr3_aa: CSVSGQMGGAGDNEQFF

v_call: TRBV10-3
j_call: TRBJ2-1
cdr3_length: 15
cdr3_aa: CAISVGRAALNEQFF

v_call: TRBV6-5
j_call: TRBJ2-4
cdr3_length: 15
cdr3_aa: CASSSWGGPKNIQYF

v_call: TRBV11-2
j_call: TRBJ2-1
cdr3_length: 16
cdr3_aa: CASSLGGGVPYNEQFF

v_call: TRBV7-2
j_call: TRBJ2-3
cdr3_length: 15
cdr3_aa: CASSKTGAGTDTQYF

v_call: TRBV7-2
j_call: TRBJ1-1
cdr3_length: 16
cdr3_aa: CASSPIERGANTEAFF

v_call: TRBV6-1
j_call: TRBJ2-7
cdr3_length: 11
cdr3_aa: CASSERYEQYF